This is a list of T cell receptor beta chains from one sample in a study of neurological immune-mediated disorders. TCRdb called the 5' RACE reads again in MiXCR, with one record for every CDR3 protein. The sample yields about 50,000 distinct CDR3 sequences, 15% to 20% seen once. The sample was PBMCs. The receptors were gathered from a man between 60 and 75 years old in good health. Both conserved end residues are trimmed from each CDR3. Each record gives: D gene, V gene, J gene, CDR3 length, CDR3 protein. D genes are given only for firm matches.

d_call: NA; v_call: TRBV12-3/TRBV12-4; j_call: TRBJ2-3; cdr3_length: 12; cdr3_aa: ASSLAGGPDTQY
d_call: NA; v_call: TRBV18; j_call: TRBJ2-5; cdr3_length: 14; cdr3_aa: ASSPLRRRLEETQY
d_call: NA; v_call: TRBV5-1; j_call: TRBJ2-5; cdr3_length: 13; cdr3_aa: ASSSFDLSKETQY
d_call: NA; v_call: TRBV20-1; j_call: TRBJ2-5; cdr3_length: 12; cdr3_aa: SAQENPIIETQY
d_call: NA; v_call: TRBV7-3; j_call: TRBJ2-5; cdr3_length: 16; cdr3_aa: ASSLVATPRRYQETQY
d_call: NA; v_call: TRBV29-1; j_call: TRBJ2-5; cdr3_length: 10; cdr3_aa: SGSNGIETQY
d_call: TRBD2; v_call: TRBV7-9; j_call: TRBJ2-2; cdr3_length: 13; cdr3_aa: ASHIAGEGTGELF
d_call: NA; v_call: TRBV11-2; j_call: TRBJ1-3; cdr3_length: 10; cdr3_aa: ASSVDGNTIY
d_call: NA; v_call: TRBV5-1; j_call: TRBJ1-2; cdr3_length: 13; cdr3_aa: ASSLGGQRRVGYT
d_call: TRBD2; v_call: TRBV20-1; j_call: TRBJ2-7; cdr3_length: 12; cdr3_aa: SGKAGAWQDEQY
d_call: TRBD2; v_call: TRBV25-1; j_call: TRBJ2-1; cdr3_length: 12; cdr3_aa: ASSGSGGADEQF
d_call: NA; v_call: TRBV6-1; j_call: TRBJ2-2; cdr3_length: 12; cdr3_aa: ASRTAQHTGELF
d_call: NA; v_call: TRBV12-3/TRBV12-4; j_call: TRBJ2-3; cdr3_length: 9; cdr3_aa: ASRMRLRKY
d_call: TRBD2; v_call: TRBV9; j_call: TRBJ2-3; cdr3_length: 14; cdr3_aa: ASSPTSGRAADTQY
d_call: TRBD1; v_call: TRBV29-1; j_call: TRBJ2-1; cdr3_length: 11; cdr3_aa: SARQGDYNEQF
d_call: NA; v_call: TRBV6-5; j_call: TRBJ1-2; cdr3_length: 14; cdr3_aa: ASSYSGGRDHYGYT
d_call: TRBD1; v_call: TRBV27; j_call: TRBJ2-7; cdr3_length: 13; cdr3_aa: ASSFRTGEHYEQY
d_call: TRBD1; v_call: TRBV24-1; j_call: TRBJ1-2; cdr3_length: 13; cdr3_aa: ANPSHGRQGYGYT
d_call: NA; v_call: TRBV7-6; j_call: TRBJ2-5; cdr3_length: 11; cdr3_aa: ASSLLVQETQY
d_call: NA; v_call: TRBV13; j_call: TRBJ2-3; cdr3_length: 14; cdr3_aa: ASIRARAGALDTQY
d_call: TRBD2; v_call: TRBV5-1; j_call: TRBJ2-2; cdr3_length: 14; cdr3_aa: ASSFLAGLNTGELF
d_call: NA; v_call: TRBV4-3; j_call: TRBJ2-3; cdr3_length: 14; cdr3_aa: ASSQYLGGAPDTQY
d_call: NA; v_call: TRBV7-2; j_call: TRBJ2-2; cdr3_length: 11; cdr3_aa: ASSSTDTGELF
d_call: TRBD2; v_call: TRBV7-9; j_call: TRBJ2-3; cdr3_length: 14; cdr3_aa: ASSLWPSGLADTQY
d_call: NA; v_call: TRBV3-1; j_call: TRBJ2-2; cdr3_length: 9; cdr3_aa: ASRSNGELF
d_call: TRBD2; v_call: TRBV3-1; j_call: TRBJ2-2; cdr3_length: 18; cdr3_aa: ASSPPPWGREGRHTGELF
d_call: NA; v_call: TRBV20-1; j_call: TRBJ1-6; cdr3_length: 11; cdr3_aa: SARGGQLAPLH
d_call: NA; v_call: TRBV15; j_call: TRBJ2-7; cdr3_length: 12; cdr3_aa: ATSRGQEAYEQY
d_call: NA; v_call: TRBV7-2; j_call: TRBJ2-5; cdr3_length: 10; cdr3_aa: ASSLGGGAQY
d_call: TRBD2; v_call: TRBV20-1; j_call: TRBJ2-7; cdr3_length: 16; cdr3_aa: SARDASGRPKYPYEQY
d_call: NA; v_call: TRBV7-3; j_call: TRBJ1-5; cdr3_length: 11; cdr3_aa: ASSFNSNQPQH
d_call: TRBD2; v_call: TRBV7-3; j_call: TRBJ2-3; cdr3_length: 13; cdr3_aa: ASSSRLAGEDTQY
d_call: TRBD2; v_call: TRBV20-1; j_call: TRBJ2-1; cdr3_length: 13; cdr3_aa: SACDGLAAYNEQF
d_call: TRBD2; v_call: TRBV29-1; j_call: TRBJ2-1; cdr3_length: 10; cdr3_aa: SVALAGQEQF
d_call: NA; v_call: TRBV5-1; j_call: TRBJ2-3; cdr3_length: 13; cdr3_aa: ASSYLDGSTDTQY
d_call: NA; v_call: TRBV7-2; j_call: TRBJ1-4; cdr3_length: 12; cdr3_aa: ASSFPGRQEKLF
d_call: NA; v_call: TRBV3-1; j_call: TRBJ1-2; cdr3_length: 13; cdr3_aa: ASSPTDTRGYGYT
d_call: NA; v_call: TRBV4-2; j_call: TRBJ2-7; cdr3_length: 14; cdr3_aa: ASSQDPTGGPYEQY
d_call: NA; v_call: TRBV29-1; j_call: TRBJ2-1; cdr3_length: 9; cdr3_aa: SVVWYLSKF
d_call: TRBD2; v_call: TRBV6-4; j_call: TRBJ2-3; cdr3_length: 14; cdr3_aa: ASRQRDLPNTDTQY
d_call: NA; v_call: TRBV7-3; j_call: TRBJ2-7; cdr3_length: 11; cdr3_aa: ASSLSRDNEQY
d_call: NA; v_call: TRBV20-1; j_call: TRBJ1-2; cdr3_length: 11; cdr3_aa: SARVGRNYGYT
d_call: TRBD2; v_call: TRBV20-1; j_call: TRBJ2-3; cdr3_length: 12; cdr3_aa: SAVAGGGTDTQY
d_call: NA; v_call: TRBV28; j_call: TRBJ2-1; cdr3_length: 13; cdr3_aa: ASSLPTTVGNEQF
d_call: NA; v_call: TRBV7-2; j_call: TRBJ2-7; cdr3_length: 14; cdr3_aa: ASSLGGRGAGYEQY
d_call: TRBD1; v_call: TRBV28; j_call: TRBJ2-3; cdr3_length: 15; cdr3_aa: VSSPARWTGFPDTQY
d_call: NA; v_call: TRBV6-6; j_call: TRBJ1-1; cdr3_length: 15; cdr3_aa: ASSYTRVGQERTEAF
d_call: NA; v_call: TRBV5-1; j_call: TRBJ1-2; cdr3_length: 10; cdr3_aa: ASSSLNEGYT
d_call: TRBD2; v_call: TRBV7-2; j_call: TRBJ2-1; cdr3_length: 16; cdr3_aa: ASSLAVLGTSRDNEQF
d_call: TRBD2; v_call: TRBV29-1; j_call: TRBJ2-1; cdr3_length: 13; cdr3_aa: SASPAGGTYNEQF
d_call: TRBD1; v_call: TRBV7-2; j_call: TRBJ1-4; cdr3_length: 15; cdr3_aa: ASSLDLSGGVSEKLF
d_call: NA; v_call: TRBV7-2; j_call: TRBJ2-6; cdr3_length: 12; cdr3_aa: ASSLAGQANVLT
d_call: NA; v_call: TRBV28; j_call: TRBJ2-2; cdr3_length: 19; cdr3_aa: ASSFFDSLAALPPNTGELF
d_call: TRBD1; v_call: TRBV4-2; j_call: TRBJ2-7; cdr3_length: 14; cdr3_aa: ASSQDWDRGYQEQY